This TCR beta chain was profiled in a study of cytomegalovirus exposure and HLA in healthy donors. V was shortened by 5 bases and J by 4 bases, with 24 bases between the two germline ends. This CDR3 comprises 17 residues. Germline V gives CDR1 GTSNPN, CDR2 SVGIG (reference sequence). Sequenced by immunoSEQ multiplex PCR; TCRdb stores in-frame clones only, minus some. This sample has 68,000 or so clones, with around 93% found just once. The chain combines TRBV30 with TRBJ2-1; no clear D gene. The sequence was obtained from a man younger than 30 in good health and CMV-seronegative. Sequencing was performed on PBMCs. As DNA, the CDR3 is TGTGCCTGGCCCAATCCCACTACTCTCTCTCTTTACAATGAGCAGTTCTTC. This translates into CAWPNPTTLSLYNEQFF.